This T cell receptor beta chain came from a study of T cells in tuberculosis. Overall study: Sequenced TCRs come from CD1B-GMM tetramer-binding T cells. A South African cohort included IGRA-negative adolescents, latently infected IGRA-positive adolescents and adults with active tuberculosis.

The study's findings and limits: Smaller alpha distances in active tuberculosis partly reflected shorter CDR3-alpha lengths. Cases with active tuberculosis were adults, while controls were adolescents.

Time point here: new active TB diagnosis, blood taken before or within 7 days of starting treatment. V shed 4 bases and J 4 bases; nucleotides not matched to a gene: 4. The CDR3 contains 14 residues. Germline CDR1 LNHDA, CDR2 SQIVND (reference sequence). Repertoires were generated with immunoSEQ multiplex PCR, while TCRdb's copy carries only in-frame clones and drops some. The data contain roughly 35,000 clones, 92% of them seen just once; the ten biggest clones take up under 9%. Details on this clone: Its cognate antigen is unknown.

This TCR was sampled from an adult with tuberculosis. Some clones in this sample may be carry-over from other donors' samples. The rearrangement uses TRBV19 and TRBJ2-7; 10 bases agree with TRBD1. The sample here was PBMCs, taken at tuberculosis diagnosis. CDR3 DNA: TGTGCCAGTAGTAGACAGGGGGCTAGATACGAGCAGTACTTC. Translating it yields CASSRQGARYEQYF.